This T cell receptor (beta chain) was identified during a study of OX40 agonist ivuxolimab in advanced cancers. This clone was seen only once. Data came from immunoSEQ multiplex PCR; TCRdb stores just in-frame clones and leaves some out. Of roughly 90,000 clones listed, about 89% are singletons. The CDR3 is 12 amino acids. V gave up 5 bases and J gave up 3 bases, with 8 bases separating them. CDR1 is MNHEY, CDR2 SMNVEV, per germline (reference sequence). Sample: CD4+ or CD8+ T cells sorted from blood, taken in a trial of the OX40 agonist ivuxolimab. V gene TRBV27 combines with J gene TRBJ2-7; D is uncertain. The clonotype comes from an adult with an advanced solid tumor such as melanoma, head and neck, liver or kidney cancer. CDR3 sequence: CASSPNLYEQYF. The CDR3 nucleotides are TGTGCCAGCAGTCCCAATCTCTACGAGCAGTACTTC.